The next 23 T cell receptor beta chains were all read from a single sample in a study of T cell responses to AZD1222 COVID-19 vaccine (dated by TCRdb to the early 2020s). The library was built by means of the immunoSEQ multiplex PCR assay. The table was pulled from immuneACCESS by TCRdb, which kept in-frame rearrangements only. Such tables lose some clones; where checked, under half of the loss comes from unresolved V genes, and the rest has no known cause. The sample contains 160,000 or so clones, 80% to 90% of them found a single time. The ten largest account for approximately 9% of the sample. The time point label corresponds to: about 28 days (+/-7) after the second vaccine dose. The input for sequencing was peripheral blood, taken 28 days after the second AZD1222 dose. Source of these receptors: an adult who received the AZD1222 COVID-19 vaccine.

This clone was seen once. The gene calls are TRBV3-1 (or the pseudogene TRBV3-2) and TRBJ2-7, with D unclear. V was clipped by 3 bases and J by 3 bases, with 3 bases between them. This CDR3 contains 11 residues. Per germline, CDR1 LGHDT and CDR2 YNNKEL (reference sequence). The CDR3: CASSQNYEQYF. In DNA form, the CDR3 reads TGTGCCAGCAGCCAGAACTACGAGCAGTACTTC.

This clone was detected only once. Sequence at one end of the junction differs from germline and may be a read error. V gene TRBV7-7 combines with J gene TRBJ1-1, with a weak D call TRBD1 (5 bases). CDR3 length equals 16 residues. CDR1 is SSHAT and CDR2 is FNYEAQ in the germline V gene (reference sequence). The CDR3 reads CASSPWDGRVNTEAFF. The CDR3 nucleotides read TGTGCTAGCAGCCCCTGGGACGGGCGGGTGAACACTGAAGCTTTCTTT.

The V call is TRBV6-5, the J call TRBJ2-7; 9 positions match TRBD1. The germline CDR1 and CDR2 sequences are MNHEY and SVGAGI. V was clipped by 0 bases and J by 3 bases; unmatched bases: 6. The CDR3 has 16 amino acids. The CDR3 sequence: CASSYSGQGGVYEQYF. The CDR3 nucleotides read TGTGCCAGCAGTTACTCGGGACAGGGAGGAGTCTACGAGCAGTACTTC.

This rearrangement joins TRBV27 to TRBJ2-1; 10 positions match TRBD2. J lost 6 bases, V lost 9 bases, and 14 bases had no gene match. Per germline, CDR1 MNHEY and CDR2 SMNVEV (reference sequence). This CDR3 contains 16 residues. The CDR3 sequence: CARSKEAGGPLNEQFF. In nucleotides, the CDR3 is TGTGCCAGATCCAAAGAAGCGGGAGGGCCCCTCAATGAGCAGTTCTTC.

The chain combines TRBV27 with TRBJ2-3, with D maybe TRBD2 (5 bases). Germline CDR1 and CDR2: MNHEY and SMNVEV (reference sequence). Trimming removed 4 bases from V and 9 bases from J, with 20 bases in between. CDR3 length: 15 residues. DNA of the CDR3: TGTGCCAGCAGTTCAGCGGTTGTGGGCCCCGGCACGCAGTATTTT. It yields the protein CASSSAVVGPGTQYF.

The chain carries TRBV28 and TRBJ1-5, with unresolved D. V gave up 10 bases and J gave up 11 bases, with 15 bases separating them. Germline assignment: CDR1 MDHEN and CDR2 SYDVKM. CDR3 length equals 11 residues. The CDR3 sequence is CATHGDLSQHF. DNA of the CDR3: TGTGCCACCCACGGTGACCTCTCCCAGCATTTT.

The rearrangement uses TRBV9 and TRBJ1-1; no firm D call. V lost 0 bases and J lost 1, with 10 bases in between. Germline-derived CDR1 and CDR2 are SGDLS and YYNGEE. CDR3 length: 15 residues. The CDR3 DNA sequence: TGTGCCAGCAGCGTAGTTGGTATAGGGAACACTGAAGCTTTCTTT. Its protein product is CASSVVGIGNTEAFF.

The chain carries TRBV28 and TRBJ1-5; weak D call: TRBD1 (5 bases). This CDR3 region has 15 residues. Germline V CDR1 and CDR2: MDHEN, SYDVKM. V lost 2 bases to trimming and J lost 2 bases, with 10 bases between them. This chain's CDR3 is CASSLGGTGNQPQHF. The CDR3 coding sequence is TGTGCCAGCAGTTTAGGGGGGACGGGCAATCAGCCCCAGCATTTT.

The V gene is TRBV7-9, the J gene TRBJ1-2; D unclear. CDR3 size: 16 residues. Per germline, CDR1 SEHNR and CDR2 FQNEAQ (reference sequence). V was shortened by 5 bases and J by 2 bases, with 18 bases between the two germline ends. As DNA, the CDR3 is TGTGCCAGCAGCCTACGGACTGTAGGAAAGAACTATGGCTACACCTTC. This codes for CASSLRTVGKNYGYTF.

V is TRBV13 and J is TRBJ1-4; the match to TRBD1 covers 10 bases. From germline, CDR1 is PRHDT and CDR2 FYEKMQ (reference sequence). The J segment lost 6 bases and the V segment lost 6 bases, leaving 10 bases of the junction unmatched. The CDR3 has 16 residues. The CDR3 loop is CASRPLWGTGDEKLFF. The CDR3 bases are TGTGCCAGCAGGCCCCTCTGGGGGACAGGGGATGAAAAACTGTTTTTT.

The CDR3 reads CASSQLRTGGRDIQYF. The DNA of the CDR3 is TGTGCCAGCAGCCAACTCCGGACTGGCGGAAGGGACATTCAGTACTTC. The chain uses TRBV3-1 (or the pseudogene TRBV3-2) and TRBJ2-4, with D tentatively TRBD2 (5 bases). V was shortened by 2 bases and J by 8 bases, with 19 bases between the two germline ends. The CDR3 runs to 16 residues. Germline V lookup: CDR1 LGHDT, CDR2 YNNKEL (reference sequence).

The V gene is TRBV27, the J gene TRBJ2-7; the match to TRBD1 covers 9 bases. Germline V lookup: CDR1 MNHEY, CDR2 SMNVEV (reference sequence). With 5 bases clipped from V and 1 base from J, the junction kept 9 bases outside the gene matches. The CDR3 runs to 16 residues. The CDR3 loop reads CASSQRQTGGSYEQYF. CDR3 sequence (DNA): TGTGCCAGCAGTCAAAGGCAGACAGGGGGGTCCTACGAGCAGTACTTC.

The rearrangement joins TRBV5-4 to TRBJ2-2; D is unclear. The V gene's germline CDR1 is SGHNT and CDR2 YYREEE (reference sequence). The V end lost 0 bases, the J end lost 6 bases, and 6 bases lay between the germline ends. CDR3 length: 13 amino acids. The CDR3 region has the DNA TGTGCCAGCAGCTTGGCGCGGTCCGGGGAGCTGTTTTTT. Translation gives CASSLARSGELFF.

The V call is TRBV28, the J call TRBJ2-2; D unclear. V was pared by 6 bases and J by 8 bases, with 10 bases between. Germline V gene sequence: CDR1 MDHEN, CDR2 SYDVKM. The CDR3 contains 12 residues. CDR3 sequence: CASRATVGELFF. The CDR3 DNA is TGTGCCAGCAGAGCCACTGTTGGGGAGCTGTTTTTT.

The rearrangement joins TRBV9 to TRBJ1-1; D not resolved. This CDR3 contains 13 residues. V gave up 3 bases and J gave up 6 bases, with 12 bases separating them. Germline V lookup: CDR1 SGDLS, CDR2 YYNGEE. The CDR3 nucleotides are TGTGCCAGCAGCGCCCTCCGTCATTCTGAAGCTTTCTTT. Encoded protein: CASSALRHSEAFF.

This chain joins TRBV9 and TRBJ1-5, with 8 bases matching TRBD1. This CDR3 is built from 18 residues. Trimming at V came to 3 bases and at J to 2 bases, leaving 13 bases not matched to a gene. CDR1 SGDLS and CDR2 YYNGEE come from the germline V gene. CDR3 nucleotides: TGTGCCAGCAGCGATGGACAGGGAAGGGAGGTAGGCAATCAGCCCCAGCATTTT. Its translation is CASSDGQGREVGNQPQHF.

The CDR3 sequence: CASSQDPVGSAPGYTF. The CDR3 DNA is TGTGCCAGCAGCCAAGATCCCGTTGGCAGTGCCCCTGGCTACACCTTC. The chain links TRBV3-1 (or the pseudogene TRBV3-2) to TRBJ1-2; D ambiguous. The CDR3 sequence is 16 residues long. Per germline, CDR1 LGHDT and CDR2 YNNKEL (reference sequence). Trimming pared 0 bases from V and 7 bases from J, leaving 18 bases between.

The chain couples TRBV9 to TRBJ2-3; TRBD1 matches 10 bases. This CDR3 spans 15 amino acids. Per germline, CDR1 SGDLS and CDR2 YYNGEE. Unmatched junction bases numbered 3, after V lost 3 bases and J lost 2 bases. CDR3 sequence: CASSARQGATDTQYF. Written as DNA, the CDR3 is TGTGCCAGCAGCGCCCGACAGGGGGCCACAGATACGCAGTATTTT.

V is TRBV7-2 and J is TRBJ1-1, with D maybe TRBD1 (5 bases). The V end was cut by 5 bases, the J end by 4 bases, with 17 bases between. The CDR3 is 15 amino acids. Looked up from germline, CDR1 is SGHTA and CDR2 is FQGNSA. The CDR3 DNA is TGTGCCAGCAGCAACCCGGGACCCCTTGGCACTGAAGCTTTCTTT. It is translated as CASSNPGPLGTEAFF.

This clone appeared a few times. This sequence joins TRBV27 and TRBJ1-5; 8 bases map to TRBD1. The germline CDR1 and CDR2 sequences are MNHEY and SMNVEV (reference sequence). The CDR3 has 16 residues. V dropped 1 base and J dropped 7; count of bases not matched to a gene: 9. The CDR3 sequence: CASSLLGVQGEQPQHF. The CDR3 coding sequence is TGTGCCAGCAGTTTATTAGGGGTACAGGGGGAACAGCCCCAGCATTTT.

This chain connects TRBV7-8 to TRBJ2-7; possible D gene TRBD2, 6 bases. Between the trimmed V and J ends, which lost 2 bases and 5 bases, there was a span of 16 bases. CDR1 is SGHVS, CDR2 FQNEAQ, per germline. The CDR3 length is 15 residues. CDR3 loop: CASSLRRERPHEQYF. CDR3 nucleotide sequence: TGTGCCAGCAGCTTAAGACGGGAGAGGCCCCACGAGCAGTACTTC.

The rearrangement joins TRBV7-2 to TRBJ2-2, with TRBD2 matching 8 bases. The CDR3 has 16 residues. The junction had 12 bases not matched to a gene; V was cut back by 5 bases and J by 7 bases. The germline V gene has CDR1 SGHTA and CDR2 FQGNSA. The CDR3 protein is CASSLSGTRSFGELFF. CDR3 in DNA: TGTGCCAGCAGCCTTTCCGGGACTAGGTCATTCGGGGAGCTGTTTTTT. The full variable domain, in which reference TRBV7-2 and TRBJ2-2 provide the parts outside the CDR3, is GAGVSQSPSNKVTEKGKDVELRCDPISGHTALYWYRQSLGQGLEFLIYFQGNSAPDKSGLPSDRFSAERTGGSVSTLTIQRTQQEDSAVYLCASSLSGTRSFGELFFGEGSRLTVL.

The gene calls are TRBV27 and TRBJ2-7, with TRBD1 matching over 7 bases. The CDR3 runs 14 residues. Germline trimming cut 8 bases from V and 0 bases from J; bases unmatched to any gene: 7. Looked up from germline, CDR1 is MNHEY and CDR2 is SMNVEV (reference sequence). As DNA, the CDR3 is TGTGCCAGCCCGGGACAGTTGAGCTCCTACGAGCAGTACTTC. Amino acids: CASPGQLSSYEQYF.